This TCR beta chain is from a study of breast tumors, draining lymph nodes, adjacent tissues. A few counts support this clonotype. Its cognate antigen is unknown. The J segment lost 5 bases and the V segment lost 5 bases, leaving 6 bases of the junction unmatched. The CDR3 totals 15 residues. CDR1 is MNHEY, CDR2 SMNVEV, per germline (reference sequence). TCRdb called the multiplex PCR reads again in MiXCR, with one record for every CDR3 protein. The data contain under 150,000 distinct CDR3 sequences, under 25% of them seen just once; the ten biggest clones take up roughly 2.8%. Axillary draining lymph nodes of breast cancer patients supplied the node samples. Study observations and caveats: Data fit most tumor T cells coming from lymph node, expanding in tumor. Tumor T cell lymph node origin was a supported hypothesis, not proven. Tumor repertoires ranked between lymph nodes and nontumor tissue in diversity, with V and J gene preferences. Compared with basal-like, luminal-like tumors shared significantly more repertoire with nontumor tissue.

This rearrangement joins TRBV27 to TRBJ1-5; 10 positions agree with TRBD1. Input material: axillary lymph node tissue. The source of this sequence is a female donor with breast cancer. Some clones in this sample may be carry-over from other donors' samples. The CDR3 here is CASSPRTGGYQPQHF. The CDR3 bases are TGTGCCAGCAGTCCCCGGACAGGGGGGTATCAGCCCCAGCATTTT.